This passage covers 28 T cell receptor beta chains from one sample sequenced in a study of blood T cell repertoires in COVID-19 (dated by TCRdb to the early 2020s). The library was prepared using the immunoSEQ multiplex PCR assay. TCRdb's version of the immuneACCESS table is confined to in-frame rearrangements and falls short of the full clone set. An unresolved V gene accounts for under half of the shortfall where checked; the remainder is of unknown origin. Within this sample are hundreds of thousands of clones, with around 91% of them counted one time only. Less than 3.5% of the sample comes from the top ten. The sequenced sample was peripheral blood. Receptor source: a woman younger than 35 who had recovered from COVID-19.

The gene calls are TRBV9 and TRBJ1-5; TRBD1 matches at 7 bases. This CDR3 region has 15 residues. From germline, CDR1 is SGDLS and CDR2 YYNGEE. The V and J ends lost 0 bases and 2 bases, in that order; junction bases with no gene match: 2. CDR3 protein: CASSVGQGGNQPQHF. For the CDR3, the DNA is TGTGCCAGCAGCGTAGGCCAGGGGGGCAATCAGCCCCAGCATTTT.

The V call is TRBV4-3, the J call TRBJ1-6; D call uncertain. The CDR3 extends over 15 amino acids. The germline gives CDR1 LGHNA, CDR2 YSLEER. V lost 2 bases to trimming and J lost 10 bases, with 15 bases between them. CDR3 sequence: CASSQTAHGESPLHF. As DNA, the CDR3 is TGCGCCAGCAGCCAAACGGCCCACGGGGAGTCACCCCTCCACTTT.

The chain links TRBV11-3 to TRBJ2-1; 10 nucleotides agree with TRBD2. Trimming removed 0 bases from V and 8 bases from J; junction bases left unmatched: 10. The CDR3 covers 17 residues. Germline-derived CDR1 and CDR2 are SGHNT and YENEEA. CDR3: CASSLDLAGDGIDEQFF. The CDR3 DNA is TGTGCCAGCAGCTTAGATCTAGCGGGAGATGGAATCGATGAGCAGTTCTTC.

The rearrangement links TRBV27 to TRBJ1-1, with D perhaps TRBD1 (5 bases). The CDR3 has 14 residues. Germline loops: CDR1 MNHEY, CDR2 SMNVEV (reference sequence). Trimming removed 6 bases at V and 8 bases at J, with 19 bases between. CDR3 coding DNA: TGTGCCAGCAGCCCGAACCGACAGACCTTGGAAGCTTTCTTT. It specifies CASSPNRQTLEAFF.

The chain has TRBV6-5 and TRBJ1-5; the D is unclear. The germline V and J ends were trimmed by 6 bases and 8 bases, with 14 bases remaining between them. From germline, CDR1 is MNHEY and CDR2 SVGAGI. This CDR3 is built from 13 residues. The CDR3 here is CASSLRGWEPQHF. CDR3 DNA: TGTGCCAGCAGCCTTCGGGGATGGGAGCCCCAGCATTTT.

This chain connects TRBV4-3 to TRBJ1-1; 7 nucleotides line up with TRBD1. CDR3 length equals 15 residues. The germline V gene has CDR1 LGHNA and CDR2 YSLEER. V lost 3 bases, J lost 1 base, and 5 bases stayed unmatched. CDR3: CASSQHTGANTEAFF. CDR3 in DNA: TGCGCCAGCAGCCAGCACACAGGGGCGAACACTGAAGCTTTCTTT.

The chain is built from TRBV4-3 and TRBJ1-2; D is undetermined. Germline loops: CDR1 LGHNA, CDR2 YSLEER. This CDR3 region has 16 residues. Trimming left V 0 bases short and J 0 bases short, with 11 bases between. CDR3 in DNA: TGCGCCAGCAGCCAAGAGATTGGCGGAACTAACTATGGCTACACCTTC. Translated: CASSQEIGGTNYGYTF.

J is TRBJ2-5 and V is TRBV2; 10 bases match TRBD2. Trimming cost V 1 base and J 5 bases; bases outside gene matches: 10. The CDR3 covers 17 residues. Germline V gene sequence: CDR1 SNHLY, CDR2 FYNNEI. The CDR3, as DNA: TGTGCCAGCAGTGAAGGGCGGGGACTAGCGCGTGGGGAGACCCAGTACTTC. Its protein is CASSEGRGLARGETQYF.

The chain recombines TRBV5-1 with TRBJ2-5; a possible D gene is TRBD1 (6 bases). CDR3 length: 15 residues. Germline lookup yields CDR1 SGHRS and CDR2 YFSETQ. V lost 6 bases, J lost 5 bases, and 20 bases lay in between. CDR3 sequence reads: CASTFLTGQAETQYF. DNA for the CDR3: TGCGCCAGCACCTTTTTAACAGGGCAGGCTGAGACCCAGTACTTC.

This clone was seen just once. The chain uses TRBV7-9 and TRBJ2-1, with D possibly matching TRBD2 (5 bases). Trimming removed 1 base at V and 7 bases at J, with 5 bases between. The CDR3 runs to 12 residues. Germline V gives CDR1 SEHNR, CDR2 FQNEAQ (reference sequence). CDR3 bases: TGTGCCAGCAGCTTAGGGGAGAATGAGCAGTTCTTC. Translating gives CASSLGENEQFF. Filled out from reference TRBV7-9 and TRBJ2-1, the complete variable domain reads DTGVSQNPRHKITKRGQNVTFRCDPISEHNRLYWYRQTLGQGPEFLTYFQNEAQLEKSRLLSDRFSAERPKGSFSTLEIQRTEQGDSAMYLCASSLGENEQFFGPGTRLTVL.

The V and J genes are TRBV21-1 and TRBJ1-2; the D call in the table, TRBD1, was not verified against the DNA. TRBV21-1 is a pseudogene locus. This CDR3 contains 11 residues. The CDR3 DNA reads as TGTGCCAACGACAGGGGATATGGCTACACCTTC. Its protein is CANDRGYGYTF.

This chain joins TRBV19 and TRBJ1-6, with 9 bases lining up with TRBD1. Germline CDR1 and CDR2: LNHDA and SQIVND (reference sequence). This CDR3 has 15 amino acids. Trimming at V came to 8 bases and at J to 6 bases, leaving 8 bases not matched to a gene. CDR3 nucleotide sequence: TGTGCCAGTTCTGTTGGGACAGGGAGTAATTCACCCCTCCACTTT. Translation: CASSVGTGSNSPLHF.

The gene calls are TRBV10-3 and TRBJ2-1, with 9 bases aligning to TRBD2. Germline-derived CDR1 and CDR2 are ENHRY and SYGVKD. Trimming at V came to 0 bases and at J to 10 bases, leaving 10 bases not matched to a gene. This CDR3 spans 16 amino acids. The CDR3 protein is CAISESMRGRAGEQFF. The CDR3, as DNA: TGTGCCATCAGTGAGTCGATGCGCGGGAGGGCGGGAGAGCAGTTCTTC.

The J gene is TRBJ2-1, the V gene TRBV10-1; 10 positions match TRBD1. Losses at the gene ends were 11 bases for V and 4 bases for J; bases not matched to a gene: 8. The V gene's germline CDR1 is WNHNN and CDR2 SYGVQD (reference sequence). CDR3 size: 14 residues. CDR3 protein: CAHCRDRGYNEQFF. The CDR3 nucleotides are TGCGCCCACTGCCGGGACAGGGGATACAATGAGCAGTTCTTC.

The chain carries TRBV7-2 and TRBJ1-2; 7 bases match TRBD1. Germline V gene lookup returns CDR1 SGHTA and CDR2 FQGNSA. The V gene end was trimmed by 4 bases and the J gene end by 8 bases; junction bases not matched to a gene: 13. This CDR3 has 15 amino acids. The CDR3 DNA follows: TGTGCCAGCAGCTCTAACAGGGGAATTTCGGTGGGCTACACCTTC. Protein: CASSSNRGISVGYTF.

This clone showed up just once. Written as DNA, the CDR3 is TGTGCCAGCCAACTCCTAGCCGGCACTGAAGCTTTCTTT. This translates into CASQLLAGTEAFF. The chain recombines TRBV2 with TRBJ1-1; D is unclear. CDR1 and CDR2 (germline): SNHLY, FYNNEI. CDR3 size: 13 residues. Trimming stripped 8 bases from V and 4 bases from J, with 14 bases between.

J is TRBJ1-1 and V is TRBV7-9, with 10 bases fitting TRBD1. The CDR3 runs 16 residues. The J segment lost 4 bases and the V segment lost 4 bases, leaving 9 bases of the junction unmatched. The germline CDR1 and CDR2 sequences are SEHNR and FQNEAQ (reference sequence). This CDR3 is CASSSGQGVLGTEAFF. The CDR3 DNA follows: TGTGCCAGCAGCTCCGGACAGGGGGTCTTGGGCACTGAAGCTTTCTTT.

V is TRBV4-1 and J is TRBJ1-5; 7 positions agree with TRBD1. This CDR3 has 15 amino acids. Germline V gene lookup returns CDR1 MGHRA and CDR2 YSYEKL. Unmatched junction bases numbered 8, after V lost 4 bases and J lost 5 bases. CDR3 protein: CASSRRQGSDQPQHF. The DNA for the CDR3 is TGCGCCAGCAGCCGCCGACAGGGTTCAGATCAGCCCCAGCATTTT.

The chain uses TRBV7-2 and TRBJ2-2; 7 bases align to TRBD2. Per the germline V gene, CDR1 is SGHTA and CDR2 is FQGNSA. The CDR3 extends over 17 amino acids. J was trimmed by 6 bases and V by 3 bases; bases with no gene match: 13. The CDR3 DNA is TGTGCCAGCAGCTTGTTATTATTGGCGGGAGAGGCCGGGGAGCTGTTTTTT. Residues: CASSLLLLAGEAGELFF.

The chain uses TRBV5-1 and TRBJ2-1, with D hard to call. The CDR3 spans 16 residues. Germline CDR1 is SGHRS and CDR2 is YFSETQ. Trimming removed 0 bases at V and 1 base at J, with 11 bases between. The CDR3 protein is CASSLGIRLSYNEQFF. CDR3 DNA: TGCGCCAGCAGCTTGGGGATCAGGCTATCCTACAATGAGCAGTTCTTC.

This clone was observed a single time. The chain links TRBV2 to TRBJ2-7; TRBD2 matches 7 bases. J gave up 1 base and V 6 bases, and 15 bases lay outside the gene matches. Germline V lookup: CDR1 SNHLY, CDR2 FYNNEI. This CDR3 contains 17 residues. CDR3: CASRKGIAGPSSYEQYV. The DNA for the CDR3 is TGTGCCAGCAGGAAGGGGATAGCGGGCCCGTCGTCCTACGAGCAGTACGTC.

V usage is TRBV9 and J usage is TRBJ2-5; D gene ambiguous. The CDR3 runs to 13 residues. Deletions cut 4 bases from V and 1 base from J, with 8 bases between. Germline V CDR1 and CDR2: SGDLS, YYNGEE. The CDR3 protein is CASSPSPQETQYF. CDR3 nucleotides: TGTGCCAGCAGCCCGAGTCCCCAAGAGACCCAGTACTTC.

This rearrangement joins TRBV29-1 to TRBJ1-5; D unresolved. The germline CDR1 and CDR2 sequences are SQVTM and ANQGSEA. The CDR3 runs 12 residues. V gave up 4 bases and J gave up 2 bases, with 6 bases separating them. In DNA, the CDR3 is TGCAGCGTTGGACAACGCAATCAGCCCCAGCATTTT. Translated, it gives CSVGQRNQPQHF. Drawing the rest from reference TRBV29-1 and TRBJ1-5, the complete variable domain is SAVISQKPSRDICQRGTSLTIQCQVDSQVTMMFWYRQQPGQSLTLIATANQGSEATYESGFVIDKFPISRPNLTFSTLTVSNMSPEDSSIYLCSVGQRNQPQHFGDGTRLSIL.

CDR3 amino acids: CASSSPGRAGAQYF. In DNA, the CDR3 is TGTGCCAGCAGTTCCCCCGGCCGGGCGGGGGCGCAGTATTTT. The V and J genes are TRBV28 and TRBJ2-3, with 7 bases identical to TRBD2. Trimming cost V 4 bases and J 10 bases; bases outside gene matches: 11. The germline V gene has CDR1 MDHEN and CDR2 SYDVKM. CDR3 length: 14 amino acids. The full variable domain, completed using reference TRBV28 and TRBJ2-3, is DVKVTQSSRYLVKRTGEKVFLECVQDMDHENMFWYRQDPGLGLRLIYFSYDVKMKEKGDIPEGYSVSREKKERFSLILESASTNQTSMYLCASSSPGRAGAQYFGPGTRLTVL.

The chain couples TRBV24-1 to TRBJ1-5; D unresolved. V lost 6 bases, J lost 3 bases, and 17 bases lay in between. The CDR3 loop spans 16 amino acids. Germline lookup yields CDR1 KGHDR and CDR2 SFDVKD. The CDR3 protein is CATSSRETRLNQPQHF. For the CDR3, the DNA is TGTGCCACCAGTAGTCGGGAAACCCGACTCAATCAGCCCCAGCATTTT.

This chain links TRBV7-2 with TRBJ2-3, with TRBD2 matching over 9 bases. Per the germline V gene, CDR1 is SGHTA and CDR2 is FQGNSA. With 1 base clipped from V and 2 bases from J, the junction kept 4 bases outside the gene matches. The CDR3 is made up of 16 amino acids. The CDR3 protein is CASSLGRTSDTDTQYF. The DNA of the CDR3 is TGTGCCAGCAGCTTAGGAAGGACTAGCGACACAGATACGCAGTATTTT.

The V call is TRBV5-6, the J call TRBJ1-5, with 7 bases lining up with TRBD1. The CDR3 runs to 17 residues. J was trimmed by 1 base and V by 3 bases; bases with no gene match: 10. Germline CDR1 is SGHDT and CDR2 is YYEEEE. The CDR3 bases are TGTGCCAGCAGCTCCCTACGGACAGGAGCCAGCAATCAGCCCCAGCATTTT. It encodes CASSSLRTGASNQPQHF.

The chain links TRBV9 to TRBJ2-5; a weak D match, TRBD2 (5 bases). This CDR3 region has 15 residues. With 0 bases removed from V and 4 bases from J, the gap between germline ends came to 13 bases. Germline CDR1 SGDLS, CDR2 YYNGEE. CDR3: CASSVGPGSVETQYF. CDR3 coding DNA: TGTGCCAGCAGCGTAGGCCCGGGATCCGTAGAGACCCAGTACTTC. Variable domain in full (rest from reference TRBV9 and TRBJ2-5): DSGVTQTPKHLITATGQRVTLRCSPRSGDLSVYWYQQSLDQGLQFLIQYYNGEERAKGNILERFSAQQFPDLHSELNLSSLELGDSALYFCASSVGPGSVETQYFGPGTRLLVL.